A selection of T cell receptor beta chains follows, all from one sample in a study of cytomegalovirus exposure and HLA in healthy donors. The table came from immunoSEQ multiplex PCR; TCRdb's copy has only in-frame clones and leaves some out. There are tens of thousands of clones in the sample; 94% occur only once, and 1.4% lies in the top ten. Sequencing was performed on PBMCs. The receptors were sampled from a man between 18 and 29 years old in good health and CMV-seropositive. Each CDR3 is given with its conserved first and last residue.

TRBV19	TRBJ1-5	CASTPEVYSNQPQHF
TRBV7-8	TRBJ2-7	CASSLRPSGSYEQYF
TRBV7-3	TRBJ2-3	CASSLMVGRSGTDTQYF
TRBV11-2	TRBJ2-3	CASSLGGLPRTHTQYF
TRBV5-5	TRBJ2-7	CASSLTSNPYEQYF
TRBV5-1	TRBJ2-5	CASSPPGTATRTQYF
TRBV5-4	TRBJ2-3	CASSLDPTDTQYF
TRBV5-1	TRBJ1-4	CASSFGTGIDEKLFF
TRBV15	TRBJ1-5	CATSRRKDRANQPQHF
TRBV4-1	TRBJ2-7	CASSQDPGLAGGPSYEQYF
TRBV2	TRBJ1-1	CASRGQENTEAFF
TRBV5-6	TRBJ2-1	CASSLLLTSGALYNEQFF
TRBV5-6	TRBJ1-5	CASSPNGGADQPQHF
TRBV2	TRBJ2-3	CASSPGLATDTQYF
TRBV6-5	TRBJ1-1	CASRSPGQGNTEAFF
TRBV15	TRBJ1-5	CATSRGGTGRNQPQHF
TRBV23-1	TRBJ1-2	CASSQILTGAQVAGYTF
TRBV9	TRBJ2-7	CASSVGLEGGRQYF
TRBV18	TRBJ2-7	CASSPSTNRVSEQYF
TRBV28	TRBJ2-2	CASSLYGGKTGELFF
TRBV21-1	TRBJ1-1	CASSKVGGPRAGRWIGTEAFF
TRBV9	TRBJ2-7	CASSGTSSTYEQYF
TRBV27	TRBJ2-5	CASGPSGRARETQYF
TRBV18	TRBJ1-1	CASSPGQRNTEAFF
TRBV11-2	TRBJ2-7	CASSSSGTIYEQYF
TRBV2	TRBJ2-1	CASLGTGTLDEQFF
TRBV5-1	TRBJ1-1	CASSLFGQGDYTEAFF
TRBV10-3	TRBJ2-1	CAPGGLADYNEQFF
TRBV25-1	TRBJ2-1	CASSASSGREEQFF
TRBV7-8	TRBJ1-2	CASSPRVSYGYTF
TRBV5-1	TRBJ1-6	CASRAAGVSPLHF
TRBV27	TRBJ2-5	CASSPGHATYQETQYF
TRBV19	TRBJ2-3	CASSTYTSGGFTDTQYF
TRBV6-5	TRBJ2-1	CASSYRRGQNEQFF
TRBV10-3	TRBJ2-5	CAIRRAGETQYF
TRBV5-1	TRBJ2-6	CASSLGREGLGANVLTF
TRBV11-2	TRBJ2-7	CASSFSRLAGSDEQYF
TRBV29-1	TRBJ1-5	CSVAGTGGDQPQHF
TRBV27	TRBJ1-1	CASSPEGQGDTEAFF
TRBV5-5	TRBJ2-7	CASSFTGTWEQYF
TRBV10-3	TRBJ2-2	CAIRNGDSRNGELFF
TRBV18	TRBJ1-1	CASSPQWNTEAFF
TRBV27	TRBJ2-7	CASSSSGGKHSYEQYF
TRBV7-9	TRBJ2-5	CASSPGTSGSGETQYF
TRBV4-1	TRBJ1-1	CASSAPGQGSQAFF
TRBV5-1	TRBJ1-4	CASSLGGDNEKLFF
TRBV27	TRBJ1-4	CASSKDRGEKLFF
TRBV19	TRBJ2-7	CASSMNGQGGSYEQYF
TRBV9	TRBJ1-2	CASSATGTRYGYTF
TRBV7-9	TRBJ2-3	CASSSVSSTDTQYF
TRBV5-1	TRBJ2-2	CASSHGTAGGELFF
TRBV19	TRBJ2-3	CASSPKPSGTDTQYF
TRBV15	TRBJ2-5	CATSWTSGGTQYF
TRBV10-1	TRBJ2-2	CASSEHTLTGELFF
TRBV7-8	TRBJ1-4	CASSLRGLSLLREGNEKLFF
TRBV4-1	TRBJ2-7	CASSHIADRSYEQYF
TRBV19	TRBJ2-7	CASSATRARGLYEQYF
TRBV11-3	TRBJ2-1	CASSLGGEGVDEQFF
TRBV28	TRBJ2-1	CASSPPGGRGKENEQFF
TRBV4-1	TRBJ1-3	CASSQDGTGADTIYF